These 10 T cell receptor beta chains share one sample of origin, sequenced in a study of T cell responses to AZD1222 COVID-19 vaccine. This table comes from immunoSEQ multiplex PCR, and its TCRdb copy is limited to in-frame clones, with some not included. The data show around 140,000 clones, about 92% seen once. This material consisted of peripheral blood, taken 28 days after the second AZD1222 dose. The receptors shown here come from an adult who received the AZD1222 COVID-19 vaccine.

This CDR3 reads CASSLTSHDEQFF. The CDR3, as DNA: TGTGCCAGCAGCCTGACTAGCCACGATGAGCAGTTCTTC. V usage is TRBV7-9 and J usage is TRBJ2-1, with 7 bases matching TRBD2. Germline-derived CDR1 and CDR2 are SEHNR and FQNEAQ (reference sequence). The CDR3 spans 13 residues. Trimming cost V 5 bases and J 8 bases; bases outside gene matches: 6.

This sequence joins TRBV3-1 (or the pseudogene TRBV3-2) and TRBJ1-1, with D perhaps matching TRBD1 (5 bases). This CDR3 is built from 13 residues. Germline lookup yields CDR1 LGHDT and CDR2 YNNKEL (reference sequence). Trimming removed 6 bases at V and 2 bases at J, with 10 bases between. CDR3 sequence (DNA): TGTGCCAGCAGGGGCAGGGTTAACACTGAAGCTTTCTTT. Its translation is CASRGRVNTEAFF.

The chain links TRBV5-4 to TRBJ1-1, with 9 bases fitting TRBD1. The CDR3 contains 14 residues. Looked up from germline, CDR1 is SGHNT and CDR2 is YYREEE (reference sequence). V shed 4 bases, J shed 3 bases, and the junction held 4 bases outside the gene matches. As DNA, the CDR3 is TGTGCCAGCAGCCGGGACAGGGCTGACACTGAAGCTTTCTTT. Its translation is CASSRDRADTEAFF. Using reference TRBV5-4 and TRBJ1-1 for the parts outside the CDR3, the full variable domain is ETGVTQSPTHLIKTRGQQVTLRCSSQSGHNTVSWYQQALGQGPQFIFQYYREEENGRGNFPPRFSGLQFPNYSSELNVNALELDDSALYLCASSRDRADTEAFFGQGTRLTVV.

A note on this clone: At the DNA level, this CDR3 is encoded by other sequences in the same sample as well. This sequence joins TRBV5-1 and TRBJ2-1, with 9 bases fitting TRBD2. V dropped 2 bases and J dropped 1; count of bases not matched to a gene: 1. Per germline, CDR1 SGHRS and CDR2 YFSETQ. The CDR3 has 15 amino acids. The CDR3 DNA is TGCGCCAGCAGCTTTAGCGGGAGTTCCTACAATGAGCAGTTCTTC. As protein: CASSFSGSSYNEQFF.

The chain employs TRBV9 and TRBJ2-3; maybe TRBD2 (6 bases). V was shortened by 0 bases and J by 3 bases, with 11 bases between the two germline ends. Per the germline V gene, CDR1 is SGDLS and CDR2 is YYNGEE. There are 15 residues in the CDR3. The CDR3 DNA reads TGTGCCAGCAGCGTAGGTGGAGGGAAGACAGATACGCAGTATTTT. The encoded protein is CASSVGGGKTDTQYF.

The genes are TRBV3-1 (or the pseudogene TRBV3-2) and TRBJ1-4; D is unclear. The CDR3 length is 12 residues. Germline V gene data show CDR1 as LGHDT and CDR2 as YNNKEL (reference sequence). V lost 3 bases, J lost 13 bases, and 12 bases lay in between. The CDR3 reads CASSQADGGLFF. The CDR3 bases are TGTGCCAGCAGCCAGGCGGACGGTGGACTGTTTTTT.

J is TRBJ1-1 and V is TRBV28; D is possibly TRBD1 (6 bases). The CDR3 covers 15 residues. V lost 5 bases and J lost 3, with 16 bases in between. Germline CDR1 reads MDHEN; CDR2 reads SYDVKM. CDR3 amino acids: CASSVLDRRYTEAFF. Written as DNA, the CDR3 is TGTGCCAGCAGTGTCCTCGACAGGAGATACACTGAAGCTTTCTTT.

The chain is built from TRBV10-3 and TRBJ2-1, with 9 bases aligning to TRBD2. Germline values: CDR1 ENHRY, CDR2 SYGVKD. V lost 7 bases to trimming and J lost 6 bases; unmatched junction nucleotides: 13. The length of the CDR3 is 16 residues. The CDR3 region is CAIKLTSGLWGNEQFF. The CDR3 bases are TGTGCCATCAAATTGACTAGCGGCCTCTGGGGCAATGAGCAGTTCTTC.

The chain links TRBV11-2 to TRBJ2-1, with D possibly being TRBD1 (7 bases). V was trimmed by 1 base and J by 4 bases, leaving 14 bases between them. The CDR3 totals 16 residues. Germline CDR1 is SGHAT and CDR2 is FQNNGV. CDR3: CASSLGGTASYNEQFF. The CDR3 DNA is TGTGCCAGCAGCTTAGGCGGGACAGCGTCTTACAATGAGCAGTTCTTC.

The chain joins TRBV7-9 to TRBJ1-1, with D tentatively TRBD1 (5 bases). Deletions cut 5 bases from V and 2 bases from J, with 21 bases between. Per the germline V gene, CDR1 is SEHNR and CDR2 is FQNEAQ (reference sequence). This CDR3 spans 17 amino acids. In nucleotides, the CDR3 is TGTGCCAGCAGCCGAGGGGCGGCAGCCAGTCTTAACACTGAAGCTTTCTTT. It yields the protein CASSRGAAASLNTEAFF. Full variable domain (rest looked up from reference TRBV7-9 and TRBJ1-1): DTGVSQNPRHKITKRGQNVTFRCDPISEHNRLYWYRQTLGQGPEFLTYFQNEAQLEKSRLLSDRFSAERPKGSFSTLEIQRTEQGDSAMYLCASSRGAAASLNTEAFFGQGTRLTVV.